These T cell receptor beta chains were read from a single sample in a study of blood T cells in healthy people across ages. MiXCR, applied by TCRdb to the 5' RACE reads, yields one record per CDR3 protein. This table holds 1.5 million to 2 million distinct CDR3 sequences, 30% to 40% found once. The specimen sequenced was blood. The receptors were sampled from a human donor in good health. Each CDR3 is given with its conserved first and last residue. Each record gives: J gene, V gene, clone size, CDR3 protein. Clone size is stated in some rows and not others, as once, few, many or a class when expanded.

J: TRBJ2-7; V: TRBV7-2; size: few; CDR3: CASSPRHLSYEQYF
J: TRBJ2-3; V: TRBV5-4; size: -; CDR3: CASWASGYTDTQYF
J: TRBJ1-5; V: TRBV2; size: few; CDR3: CASRAQGSSNQPQHF
J: TRBJ1-5; V: TRBV6-2/TRBV6-3; size: -; CDR3: CATRRPTAGQPQHF
J: TRBJ2-3; V: TRBV7-2; size: few; CDR3: CASSLGQGAYDTQYF
J: TRBJ2-7; V: TRBV7-2; size: few; CDR3: CASSSRPGQGYEQYF
J: TRBJ1-2; V: TRBV9; size: many; CDR3: CASSATVNYGYTF
J: TRBJ2-3; V: TRBV7-3; size: -; CDR3: CASSLTDRESYGKGTDTQYF
J: TRBJ2-5; V: TRBV7-2; size: few; CDR3: CASSRRITKETQYF
J: TRBJ2-7; V: TRBV5-5; size: few; CDR3: CASSQTGQPSYEQYF
J: TRBJ2-3; V: TRBV15; size: -; CDR3: CATSRGDRGVGTQYF
J: TRBJ2-7; V: TRBV29-1; size: many; CDR3: CSVEDPGSYEQYF
J: TRBJ1-2; V: TRBV9; size: few; CDR3: CASSPLLSAGGYGYTF
J: TRBJ2-5; V: TRBV25-1; size: -; CDR3: CASSEFRATGDREAQYF
J: TRBJ1-4; V: TRBV4-3; size: -; CDR3: CASSPANNEKLFF
J: TRBJ1-5; V: TRBV20-1; size: few; CDR3: CSASLVGVGNQPQHF
J: TRBJ1-4; V: TRBV15; size: -; CDR3: CATSRDQGAAEKLFF
J: TRBJ1-2; V: TRBV7-2; size: few; CDR3: CASSLGQGGIGGYTF
J: TRBJ2-5; V: TRBV7-9; size: few; CDR3: CASSLGRLLQETQYF
J: TRBJ2-5; V: TRBV5-5; size: -; CDR3: CASSVQGWRETQYF
J: TRBJ1-1; V: TRBV12-3/TRBV12-4; size: -; CDR3: CASSLRTGPEAFF
J: TRBJ2-1; V: TRBV5-1; size: -; CDR3: CASSFYSGTTPDEQFF
J: TRBJ2-7; V: TRBV15; size: few; CDR3: CATSLDRGLYEQYF
J: TRBJ1-1; V: TRBV4-1; size: -; CDR3: CASSLGTGVGAFF
J: TRBJ1-2; V: TRBV6-6; size: many; CDR3: CASSPEGSYGYTF
J: TRBJ2-7; V: TRBV5-1; size: -; CDR3: CASSGTRDRGNYEQYF
J: TRBJ2-7; V: TRBV20-1; size: few; CDR3: CSGREGGNYEQYF
J: TRBJ2-7; V: TRBV9; size: few; CDR3: CASSTTTGLPYEQYF
J: TRBJ1-2; V: TRBV18; size: -; CDR3: CASCKEADGYTF
J: TRBJ2-1; V: TRBV7-2; size: -; CDR3: CASSLGGRQDNEQFF
J: TRBJ1-4; V: TRBV20-1; size: -; CDR3: CSANHGVTNEKLFF
J: TRBJ2-4; V: TRBV28; size: few; CDR3: CASSEDWGRWSIQYF
J: TRBJ1-1; V: TRBV28; size: -; CDR3: CASSSNNRREAFF
J: TRBJ1-1; V: TRBV7-9; size: -; CDR3: CANSLVGVGTEAFF
J: TRBJ2-2; V: TRBV3-1; size: -; CDR3: CASSQIAGPSGELFF
J: TRBJ2-5; V: TRBV5-5; size: -; CDR3: CASSPFRTGRQETQYF
J: TRBJ1-2; V: TRBV7-9; size: few; CDR3: CASRSTGDPADYGYTF
J: TRBJ2-1; V: TRBV4-3; size: few; CDR3: CASSQDHLFSLTGTRDEQFF
J: TRBJ1-2; V: TRBV27; size: -; CDR3: CASSLMGGLYGYTF
J: TRBJ2-5; V: TRBV6-5; size: -; CDR3: CASSYSGRNRRETQYF
J: TRBJ1-5; V: TRBV4-3; size: few; CDR3: CASSQESWQPQHF
J: TRBJ2-5; V: TRBV28; size: -; CDR3: CASGGARSEETQYF
J: TRBJ1-4; V: TRBV7-3; size: -; CDR3: CASSEGAGEKLFF
J: TRBJ1-5; V: TRBV4-1; size: -; CDR3: CASSQTTALGGNQPQHF
J: TRBJ2-6; V: TRBV7-3; size: -; CDR3: CASSLPVDSGANVLTF
J: TRBJ2-3; V: TRBV6-6; size: few; CDR3: CASSRRGATDTQYF
J: TRBJ1-2; V: TRBV5-1; size: few; CDR3: CASSLSRQEGYTF
J: TRBJ2-3; V: TRBV6-1; size: -; CDR3: CASRTGRFTDTQYF
J: TRBJ1-2; V: TRBV6-1; size: -; CDR3: CASSRTPGGYTF
J: TRBJ1-5; V: TRBV6-6; size: once; CDR3: CASSYSRQGKGQPQHF
J: TRBJ1-2; V: TRBV12-3/TRBV12-4; size: -; CDR3: CASSSGQDINYGYTF
J: TRBJ2-1; V: TRBV7-9; size: many; CDR3: CASSLEGPPYNEQFF
J: TRBJ2-1; V: TRBV4-3; size: few; CDR3: CASSQGVRGNEQFF
J: TRBJ1-2; V: TRBV5-1; size: -; CDR3: CASSLGPDRATYGYTF
J: TRBJ1-2; V: TRBV7-2; size: few; CDR3: CASTLQGGSYGYTF
J: TRBJ2-1; V: TRBV29-1; size: -; CDR3: CSVEGPVTLAQFSYNEQFF
J: TRBJ1-1; V: TRBV5-1; size: -; CDR3: CASSFAQGAEAEAFF
J: TRBJ1-2; V: TRBV6-6; size: few; CDR3: CASRLGGYTF
J: TRBJ1-5; V: TRBV7-3; size: -; CDR3: CASSDTGQPQHF
J: -; V: TRBV7-2; size: -; CDR3: CASSSDRRGEQYF